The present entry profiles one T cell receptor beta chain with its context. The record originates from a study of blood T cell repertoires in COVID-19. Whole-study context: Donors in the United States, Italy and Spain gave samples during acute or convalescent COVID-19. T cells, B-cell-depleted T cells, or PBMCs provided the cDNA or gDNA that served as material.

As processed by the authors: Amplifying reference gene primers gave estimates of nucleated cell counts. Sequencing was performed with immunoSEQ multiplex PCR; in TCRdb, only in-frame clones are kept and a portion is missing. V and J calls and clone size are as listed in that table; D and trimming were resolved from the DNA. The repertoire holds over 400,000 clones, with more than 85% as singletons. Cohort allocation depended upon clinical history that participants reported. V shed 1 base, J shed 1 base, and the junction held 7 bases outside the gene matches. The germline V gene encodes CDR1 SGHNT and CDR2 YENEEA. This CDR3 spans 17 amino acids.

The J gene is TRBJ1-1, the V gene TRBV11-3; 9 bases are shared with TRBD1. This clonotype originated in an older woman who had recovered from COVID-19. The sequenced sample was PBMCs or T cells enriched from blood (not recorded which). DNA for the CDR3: TGTGCCAGCAGCTTAGGGAGGTGGGGACAGGGGAACACTGAAGCTTTCTTT. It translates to CASSLGRWGQGNTEAFF. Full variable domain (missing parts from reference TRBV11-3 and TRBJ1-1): EAGVVQSPRYKIIEKKQPVAFWCNPISGHNTLYWYLQNLGQGPELLIRYENEEAVDDSQLPKDRFSAERLKGVDSTLKIQPAELGDSAVYLCASSLGRWGQGNTEAFFGQGTRLTVV.